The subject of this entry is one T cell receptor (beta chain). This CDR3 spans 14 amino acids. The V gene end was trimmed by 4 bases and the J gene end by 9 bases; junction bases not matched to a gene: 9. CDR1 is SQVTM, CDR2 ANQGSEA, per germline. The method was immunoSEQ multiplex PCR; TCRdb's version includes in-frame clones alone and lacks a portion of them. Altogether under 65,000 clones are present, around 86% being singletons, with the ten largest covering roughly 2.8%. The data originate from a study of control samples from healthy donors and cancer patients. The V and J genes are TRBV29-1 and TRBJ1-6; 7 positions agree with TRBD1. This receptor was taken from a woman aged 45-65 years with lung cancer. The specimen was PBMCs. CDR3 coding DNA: TGCAGCGTTGGTGAGGGGGCGGCGAGTTCACCCCTCCACTTT. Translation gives CSVGEGAASSPLHF.